This T cell receptor beta chain was identified in a study of shared clonotypes between healthy human individuals. Study-wide context: Donor composition was two women and three men, aged 18 to 49. Per donor, three plates held CD4 naive cells, three held CD4 memory, two held CD8 naive and one held CD8 memory.

Sequencing used immunoSEQ multiplex PCR; TCRdb keeps in-frame clones, though not all of them. The table records 2.3 million or so clones, 80% to 95% of them present only once. J gave up 2 bases and V 7 bases, and 1 base lay outside the gene matches. Germline CDR1 and CDR2: MNHEY and SVGAGI. This CDR3 spans 14 amino acids. General study points: Richness estimates generally favored naive over memory subsets. It was observed that 5% to 6.5% of naive CD4 clonotypes were shared across a handful of donors.

To note about this clone: The antigen is not known.

The TCR sequence derives from a man aged 18-30 years in good health. Some clones in this sample may be carry-over from other donors' samples. The chain carries TRBV6-5 and TRBJ2-7; 14 bases are shared with TRBD2. Specimen: naive CD4+ T cells from PBMCs. The sample's subset: CD45RA+ positively selected. The CDR3 region has the DNA TGTGCCAGCACGGGACTAGCGGGAGCCTACGAGCAGTACTTC. Translating gives CASTGLAGAYEQYF.